These 4 T cell receptor beta chains were sequenced from one sample in a study of cytomegalovirus exposure and HLA in healthy donors. PCR used 60 Vbeta primers and 13 Jbeta primers. The data were produced by immunoSEQ multiplex PCR, yet TCRdb's version contains in-frame clones alone and is incomplete. Of 150,000 to 200,000 clones listed, about 80% are singletons. The specimen was PBMCs. The receptors come from a middle-aged woman in good health and CMV-seronegative.

The chain recombines TRBV11-1 with TRBJ1-2, with unresolved D. V was trimmed by 1 base and J by 5 bases, leaving 5 bases between them. This CDR3 has 12 residues. The V gene's germline CDR1 is SGHAT and CDR2 FQDESV (reference sequence). The CDR3 nucleotides are TGTGCCAGCAGCTTAGACAGATATGGCTACACCTTC. Its translation: CASSLDRYGYTF.

This clone was seen a single time. The chain combines TRBV21-1 with TRBJ2-1; the DNA was not compared with TRBD2, the D call given in the table. TRBV21-1 is an annotated pseudogene. The CDR3 is 15 residues long. DNA of the CDR3: TGTGCCAGCAGCGAGCCGGGACTAGTTGTGAATGAGCAGTTCTTC. It is translated as CASSEPGLVVNEQFF.

The V and J genes are TRBV4-3 and TRBJ2-1; 7 nucleotides agree with TRBD2. The CDR3 runs to 17 residues. V lost 0 bases and J lost 7; bases outside the gene matches: 12. Germline CDR1 and CDR2: LGHNA and YSLEER. The CDR3 DNA reads TGCGCCAGCAGCCAAGATGCTCGCGGGAGCCCCCGGAATGAGCAGTTCTTC. It encodes CASSQDARGSPRNEQFF.

The chain has TRBV19 and TRBJ2-1, with no clear D. Trimming left V 7 bases short and J 8 bases short, with 15 bases between. The CDR3 is made up of 13 amino acids. Germline V CDR1 and CDR2: LNHDA, SQIVND (reference sequence). The CDR3 bases are TGTGCCAGTACTGCTAACCGAGCATATGAGCAGTTCTTC. Translation: CASTANRAYEQFF.